This TCR beta chain was recorded in a study of T-cell reconstitution after alpha-beta-depleted transplantation in children. General study results and limits: In some patients, recipient T cells and intrathymic progenitors surviving conditioning explained high day-60 diversity. T-cell counts and diversity at one year following transplant were attributed mainly to newly produced T cells. After transplant, at about two months, alpha-beta T cells were reportedly derived from several hundred expanded graft clones.

Germline values: CDR1 MGHRA, CDR2 YSYEKL. The CDR3 is 16 amino acids. V was cut by 1 base and J by 9 bases, with 16 bases left in between. This clonotype showed up many times. No antigen is known for it. This sample's TCRbeta library carried unique molecular identifier barcodes. TCRdb independently ran MiXCR on the PCR reads; one entry per CDR3 protein. The table has 200,000 or so distinct CDR3 sequences, 6.3% seen once. The receptor comes from a girl younger than two with combined immunodeficiency, due to receive a stem cell transplant. V usage is TRBV4-1 and J usage is TRBJ1-6; D gene uncertain. The sequenced sample was PBMCs, obtained before TCRalphabeta/CD19-depleted stem cell transplant. For the CDR3, the DNA is TGCGCCAGCAGCCAAGTTCGAATGGGATTAGGTTCACCCCTCCACTTT. Translated, it gives CASSQVRMGLGSPLHF.